These T cell receptor beta chains were read from a single sample in a study of blood T cell repertoires in COVID-19. The table came from immunoSEQ multiplex PCR; TCRdb's copy has only in-frame clones and leaves some out. The data hold a few hundred thousand clones, with about 88% observed a single time. The material sequenced was PBMCs or T cells enriched from blood (not recorded which). The receptors were gathered from a woman aged 30 to 39 who had recovered from COVID-19. CDR3s include the opening cysteine and the closing phenylalanine or tryptophan. Fields, in order: J gene, clone size, D gene, V gene, CDR3 DNA, CDR3 protein. D genes are given only for firm matches. A row's size may be missing; if present it is once, few, many or a size class.

>TRBJ2-2|.|.|TRBV29-1
TGCAGCGTTGGGGGGCCCAAGGCCGGGGAGCTGTTTTTT
CSVGGPKAGELFF
>TRBJ2-7|.|TRBD2|TRBV7-8
TGTGCCAGCAGCTTAGGGGGACTAGCGGGGGAGCCCGAGCAGTACTTC
CASSLGGLAGEPEQYF
>TRBJ1-2|.|TRBD1|TRBV19
TGTGCCAGTAGGGGACAGGGAACCTCTGGCTACACCTTC
CASRGQGTSGYTF
>TRBJ2-3|once|.|TRBV7-6
TGTGCCAGCAGCTTAGCCGCGGGGGCCACTAGCACAGATACGCAGTATTTT
CASSLAAGATSTDTQYF
>TRBJ2-7|.|.|TRBV13
TGTGCCAGCAGCTCGGACGGGAGCTCCTACGAGCAGTACTTC
CASSSDGSSYEQYF
>TRBJ2-3|once|.|TRBV5-1
TGCGCCAGCAGCTTGGGGGCGCCCAATACGCAGTATTTT
CASSLGAPNTQYF
>TRBJ2-5|few|TRBD2|TRBV12-3/TRBV12-4
TGTGCCAGCAGTTCTGGATTAAGCGGGGGAAGGTACTTC
CASSSGLSGGRYF
>TRBJ2-7|.|TRBD2|TRBV29-1
TGCAGCGTTGATAAGGCTAGCGGGAGCCTGTACTTC
CSVDKASGSLYF
>TRBJ1-2|.|TRBD1|TRBV10-3
TGTGCCATCAGTGGTAGAGATGCCGGGACAGGGGGCGGCTACACCTTC
CAISGRDAGTGGGYTF
>TRBJ1-6|.|TRBD1|TRBV25-1
TGTGCCAGCAGGGGACAGGGTGCCCTTGGTTCACCCCTCCACTTT
CASRGQGALGSPLHF
>TRBJ1-6|few|.|TRBV5-5
TGTGCCAGCAGCTTAGCAGGTTCGGGGGCCCTCCACTTT
CASSLAGSGALHF
>TRBJ2-7|few|TRBD1|TRBV5-5
TGTGCCAGCAGCTTGGCGCTGGGACAGGGATTCTACGAGCAGTACTTC
CASSLALGQGFYEQYF
>TRBJ2-3|.|TRBD2|TRBV5-1
TGCGCCAGCAGCTTCGGTAGCGGGGGGTCGGATACGCAGTATTTT
CASSFGSGGSDTQYF
>TRBJ2-1|.|TRBD2|TRBV25-1
TGTGCCAGCAGTGATCAAGGACTAGCGGGGGGCAATGAGCAGTTCTTC
CASSDQGLAGGNEQFF
>TRBJ1-4|.|.|TRBV2
TGTGCCAGCAGGGGTCGTGAGGGAGGGGAAAAACTGTTTTTT
CASRGREGGEKLFF
>TRBJ2-3|few|.|TRBV2
TGTGCCAGCAGTGGGACTTATGCTAGCACAGATACGCAGTATTTT
CASSGTYASTDTQYF
>TRBJ1-4|.|.|TRBV6-5
TGTGCCAGCAGTTTCCTCAGGGACTTTAAGGAAAAACTGTTTTTT
CASSFLRDFKEKLFF
>TRBJ1-1|.|TRBD1|TRBV27
TGTGCCAGCCACAGGGGGCTTTCGGTCACTGAAGCTTTCTTT
CASHRGLSVTEAFF
>TRBJ1-2|.|TRBD1|TRBV27
TGTGCCAGCAGCCTCGGACAGGGGCGGAACTATGGCTACACCTTC
CASSLGQGRNYGYTF
>TRBJ2-3|once|TRBD2|TRBV28
TGTGCCAGCAGAGCTAGCGGGAGTGCAGATACGCAGTATTTT
CASRASGSADTQYF
>TRBJ2-1|.|.|TRBV19
TGTGCCAGTAGTATAATGGGGGGTGCGGACAATGAGCAGTTCTTC
CASSIMGGADNEQFF
>TRBJ2-7|.|.|TRBV5-5
TGTGCCAGCAGCGGGACTGGGCCCTACGAGCAGTACTTC
CASSGTGPYEQYF
>TRBJ2-2|.|.|TRBV5-1
TGCGCCAGCAGCTTGGAGAGCGTGATGAACACCGGGGAGCTGTTTTTT
CASSLESVMNTGELFF
>TRBJ1-1|.|TRBD1|TRBV5-1
TGCGCCAGCAGCGGGGACAGTGAAGCTTTCTTT
CASSGDSEAFF
>TRBJ2-2|once|TRBD1|TRBV9
TGTGCCAGCAGCTACAGACAGGGAGACACCGGGGAGCTGTTTTTT
CASSYRQGDTGELFF
>TRBJ1-3|once|.|TRBV5-1
TGCGCCAGCAGCTTGGCCGCCGGTTCTGGAAACACCATATATTTT
CASSLAAGSGNTIYF
>TRBJ2-3|.|.|TRBV24-1
TGTGCCACTGGAAAAGCAACGGGGAGAGCCACAGATACGCAGTATTTT
CATGKATGRATDTQYF
>TRBJ1-3|few|.|TRBV5-6
TGTGCCAGCAGGGACAGTGGAAACACCATATATTTT
CASRDSGNTIYF
>TRBJ2-7|once|TRBD2|TRBV7-2
TGTGCCAGCAGCTTAGTCGCGGGAGGGGGGGTTGAGCAGTACTTC
CASSLVAGGGVEQYF
>TRBJ1-1|.|.|TRBV6-5
TGTGCCAGCAGTTACTCGGAGGACCCAAGAGAAACTGAAGCTTTCTTT
CASSYSEDPRETEAFF
>TRBJ2-7|.|.|TRBV19
TGTGCCAGTAGCCTGAGCTCCCCGAGCTACGAGCAGTACTTC
CASSLSSPSYEQYF
>TRBJ1-2|.|.|TRBV28
TGTGCCAGCAGTTTGGTCGGGAGGGGTGGCTACACCTTC
CASSLVGRGGYTF
>TRBJ1-3|.|.|TRBV3-1/TRBV3-2
TGTGCCAGCAGCCAAGATGAGCAAACGAGCTCTGGAAACACCATATATTTT
CASSQDEQTSSGNTIYF
>TRBJ2-1|.|TRBD2|TRBV15
TGTGCCACCAGCACTCAACCCGGTCGGACTAGCCACAATGAGCAGTTCTTC
CATSTQPGRTSHNEQFF
>TRBJ1-1|.|TRBD1|TRBV12-5
TGTGCTAGTGCCGTACAGGGGTGGTCTGAAGCTTTCTTT
CASAVQGWSEAFF
>TRBJ1-1|.|TRBD1|TRBV23-1
TGCGCCAGCAGTCAATGGGGTCCAGGGGGGAACACTGAAGCTTTCTTT
CASSQWGPGGNTEAFF
>TRBJ2-7|.|TRBD1|TRBV7-7
TGTGCTAGCAGCTTAGCTGACCGGGACAGGGACTACGAGCAGTACTTC
CASSLADRDRDYEQYF
>TRBJ1-1|.|TRBD1|TRBV5-1
TGCGCCAGCAGCCCAAGGACAGGGGACACTGAAGCTTTCTTT
CASSPRTGDTEAFF
>TRBJ2-3|.|TRBD2|TRBV11-3
TGTGCCAGCAGCCCACGTATCTATAGCGGGGGGTATAGCACAGATACGCAGTATTTT
CASSPRIYSGGYSTDTQYF
>TRBJ1-1|.|TRBD1|TRBV6-2/TRBV6-3
TGTGCCAGCAGTTTGAGGAGTTTACAGGGGTGGAACACTGAAGCTTTCTTT
CASSLRSLQGWNTEAFF
>TRBJ1-5|once|.|TRBV10-1
TGCGCCTTGCGCCACAATCAGCCCCAGCATTTT
CALRHNQPQHF
>TRBJ2-5|.|TRBD2|TRBV4-2
TGTGCCAGCAGCCAAGTGGGAACGGGAGGGCCAGAGACCCAGTACTTC
CASSQVGTGGPETQYF
>TRBJ2-2|.|.|TRBV11-1
TGTGCCAGCAGCTTAGAAGTAGCCGGGGAGCTGTTTTTT
CASSLEVAGELFF
>TRBJ2-7|.|TRBD1|TRBV2
TGTGCCAGCAGTGAGCAGGGGGTGTTATACGAGCAGTACTTC
CASSEQGVLYEQYF
>TRBJ1-4|few|TRBD1|TRBV6-5
TGTGCCAGCAGCTCTGGGCAGGGGGGTGAAAAACTGTTTTTT
CASSSGQGGEKLFF
>TRBJ2-7|.|TRBD1|TRBV5-4
TGTGCCAGCAGCCGACAGGGGGCGCGGAACGAGCAGTACTTC
CASSRQGARNEQYF
>TRBJ2-5|.|TRBD2|TRBV7-6
TGTGCCAGCAGCATACCTGGGACTAGCGGGAGCCAGACCCAGTACTTC
CASSIPGTSGSQTQYF
>TRBJ2-7|.|TRBD2|TRBV3-1/TRBV3-2
TGTGCCAGCAGCCAAGGCTGGACTAGCGTCTACGAGCAGTACTTC
CASSQGWTSVYEQYF
>TRBJ2-5|.|.|TRBV5-1
TGCGCCAGCAGCTTGTTGGCAGGGCAAGAGACCCAGTACTTC
CASSLLAGQETQYF
>TRBJ1-1|.|.|TRBV5-6
TGTGCCAGCAGCCATCAACAGGGAGGGGCTGAAGCTTTCTTT
CASSHQQGGAEAFF
>TRBJ2-7|.|.|TRBV7-9
TGTGCCAGCAGCTTAGGCCAGGGCGTTCGGTCCTACGAGCAGTACTTC
CASSLGQGVRSYEQYF
>TRBJ1-5|once|.|TRBV4-1
TGCGCCAGCAGCCAACCACTTGGACGGAGGATACATCAGCCCCAGCATTTT
CASSQPLGRRIHQPQHF